Listed below are T cell receptor beta chains from one sample, sequenced in a study of blood T cell repertoires in COVID-19. Sequenced by immunoSEQ multiplex PCR; TCRdb stores in-frame clones only, minus some. This sample carries 65,000 or so clones, roughly 80% of them seen once, and the ten largest clones take about 25%. The source material was peripheral blood. These receptors were collected from a human donor in a cohort sampled during active COVID-19. The CDR3 runs from the conserved cysteine through the conserved F or W. D genes are given only for firm matches. Clone sizes are given selectively: once, few, many, or a class where the clone is expanded.

length	D	size	V	J	DNA	CDR3
15	.	.	TRBV30	TRBJ2-3	TGTGCCTGGAACCCGCAGTGGAGTGGCACAGATACGCAGTATTTT	CAWNPQWSGTDTQYF
15	.	.	TRBV11-2	TRBJ2-1	TGTGCCAGCAGCCTTAGTCTTGATGCAGGCAATGAGCAGTTCTTC	CASSLSLDAGNEQFF
13	TRBD1	.	TRBV19	TRBJ2-3	TGTGCCAGTAGTCGACAGGGAGAAGATACGCAGTATTTT	CASSRQGEDTQYF
13	.	.	TRBV10-3	TRBJ2-1	TGTGCCATCAGTGAACTAGGGTCAGGTGAGCAGTTCTTC	CAISELGSGEQFF
19	TRBD2	.	TRBV4-1	TRBJ2-7	TGCGCCAGCAGCCACCCCGGACTAGCGGGAGGCCCAACCTCCTACGAGCAGTACTTC	CASSHPGLAGGPTSYEQYF
13	.	.	TRBV10-2	TRBJ1-5	TGCGCCAGCAGACTACAGGGAAATCAGCCCCAGCATTTT	CASRLQGNQPQHF
14	.	.	TRBV4-3	TRBJ2-3	TGCGCCAGCAGCCAAGAGAAGGGGCGTAATACGCAGTATTTT	CASSQEKGRNTQYF
13	TRBD1	.	TRBV12-3/TRBV12-4	TRBJ1-6	TGTGCCAGTACGGGACAGGGGAGCTCACCCCTCCACTTT	CASTGQGSSPLHF
16	.	few	TRBV10-3	TRBJ2-2	TGTGCCATCAGTCTCCAGGGGCCCCCGAACACCGGGGAGCTGTTTTTT	CAISLQGPPNTGELFF
16	.	once	TRBV6-6	TRBJ2-2	TGTGCCAGCAGTCCCGTGGGAGCGGCATGGGGCGGGGAGCTGTTTTTT	CASSPVGAAWGGELFF
13	.	.	TRBV29-1	TRBJ1-4	TGCAGCGTTGAAGACAGATATAATGAAAAACTGTTTTTT	CSVEDRYNEKLFF
14	.	.	TRBV6-5	TRBJ2-7	TGTGCCAGCACGGAGGGCGGTGCATCCTACGAGCAGTACTTC	CASTEGGASYEQYF
12	.	.	TRBV6-2/TRBV6-3	TRBJ2-5	TGTGCCAGCAGCGCTGTAGAAGAGACCCAGTACTTC	CASSAVEETQYF
14	.	once	TRBV7-2	TRBJ2-3	TGTGCCAGCAGCTTGCGGGGGCCTGCAGATACGCAGTATTTT	CASSLRGPADTQYF
15	TRBD2	.	TRBV7-3	TRBJ2-5	TGTGCCAGCAGCGAAGGGACTAGCGGGAGGGAGACCCAGTACTTC	CASSEGTSGRETQYF
14	.	.	TRBV10-3	TRBJ1-1	TGTGCCATCAGACAGGGACCTACGAACACTGAAGCTTTCTTT	CAIRQGPTNTEAFF
13	.	.	TRBV5-1	TRBJ1-2	TGCGCCAGCAGCTTGGAAGTGAGCTATGGCTACACCTTC	CASSLEVSYGYTF
14	.	.	TRBV28	TRBJ1-2	TGTGCCAGCAGTATGGACAGAACCGTCTATGGCTACACCTTC	CASSMDRTVYGYTF
13	.	.	TRBV20-1	TRBJ2-6	TGCAGTGCTAGTATATCTGGGGCCAACGTCCTGACTTTC	CSASISGANVLTF
11	.	.	TRBV29-1	TRBJ1-2	TGCAGCGTTTCCCGGGACTATGGCTACACCTTC	CSVSRDYGYTF
11	.	.	TRBV5-6	TRBJ2-1	TGTGCCAGCAGCTTCGGGAATGAGCAGTTCTTC	CASSFGNEQFF
14	TRBD2	.	TRBV10-3	TRBJ2-1	TGTGCCACCGGGACTAGCGGGGGTCTGAATGAGCAGTTCTTC	CATGTSGGLNEQFF
15	.	.	TRBV11-2	TRBJ2-7	TGTGCCAGCAGCCCCCTTGGGCGACGGGGGTGGGAGCAGTACTTC	CASSPLGRRGWEQYF
13	TRBD1	few	TRBV7-9	TRBJ2-7	TGTGCCAGCAGCTCGGACCATCGGACAGGGCAGTACTTC	CASSSDHRTGQYF
14	.	once	TRBV5-1	TRBJ1-2	TGCGCCAGCAGCCCGGATCGGACTGTTTATGGCTACACCTTC	CASSPDRTVYGYTF
14	TRBD2	.	TRBV5-4	TRBJ2-5	TGTGCCAGCAAGAGCAGCGGGACCCAAGAGACCCAGTACTTC	CASKSSGTQETQYF
15	.	few	TRBV6-5	TRBJ1-5	TGTGCCAGCAGCCGAATTCTAGTACGCAATCAGCCCCAGCATTTT	CASSRILVRNQPQHF
14	TRBD2	few	TRBV18	TRBJ2-1	TGTGCCAGCGCAACTAGCGGTGGGGACAATGAGCAGTTCTTC	CASATSGGDNEQFF
14	.	.	TRBV11-3	TRBJ2-3	TGTGCCAGCAGCTTCGGGGGAGTGGTAGATACGCAGTATTTT	CASSFGGVVDTQYF
13	TRBD2	.	TRBV30	TRBJ2-5	TGTGCCTGGAGTCGGGGAGGGGAAGAGACCCAGTACTTC	CAWSRGGEETQYF
16	.	.	TRBV5-4	TRBJ2-3	TGTGCCACCAAATACGGAGGGACAGAAGACACAGATACGCAGTATTTT	CATKYGGTEDTDTQYF
14	.	.	TRBV7-9	TRBJ2-1	TGTGCCAGCAGCTTAGGCGGGACCTACAATGAGCAGTTCTTC	CASSLGGTYNEQFF
15	TRBD1	.	TRBV4-3	TRBJ1-2	TGCGCCAGCAGCCAATATAAGGGGGCAAACTATGGCTACACCTTC	CASSQYKGANYGYTF
15	TRBD1	few	TRBV5-4	TRBJ2-1	TGTGCCAGCGGCACAGGGGGCAGCTCCTACAATGAGCAGTTCTTC	CASGTGGSSYNEQFF
15	TRBD1	.	TRBV5-1	TRBJ1-4	TGCGCCAGCAGCTTACAGGGGCACCCTAATGAAAAACTGTTTTTT	CASSLQGHPNEKLFF
15	TRBD1	.	TRBV3-1/TRBV3-2	TRBJ1-5	TGTGCCAGCAGCCCGTCGGGACAGCCAAATCAGCCCCAGCATTTT	CASSPSGQPNQPQHF
14	.	once	TRBV5-4	TRBJ1-4	TGTGCCAGCAGCGTGGGGCCATCTAATGAAAAACTGTTTTTT	CASSVGPSNEKLFF
13	.	.	TRBV6-5	TRBJ1-5	TGTGCCACCCAAGGACAGCAGATCTTGCCCCAGCATTTT	CATQGQQILPQHF
15	TRBD1	.	TRBV6-5	TRBJ1-6	TGTGCCAGCAGTTACTCGCAGGGGGTGGTCGCACCCCTCCACTTT	CASSYSQGVVAPLHF
14	.	few	TRBV7-3	TRBJ2-2	TGTGCCAGCAGCTTGGCAGCGAACACCGGGGAGCTGTTTTTT	CASSLAANTGELFF
15	.	.	TRBV28	TRBJ1-6	TGTGCCAGCATTACCGAACCTAATGGGGGGTCACCCCTCCACTTT	CASITEPNGGSPLHF
17	TRBD2	.	TRBV7-8	TRBJ2-3	TGTGCCAGCAGCTTACTAATGGCGGGAGGGAGAACAGATACGCAGTATTTT	CASSLLMAGGRTDTQYF
14	.	once	TRBV5-4	TRBJ1-2	TGTGCCAGCAGCCCGACCGGCGGGCACTATGGCTACACCTTC	CASSPTGGHYGYTF
16	TRBD1	.	TRBV10-3	TRBJ2-3	TGTGCCATCAGTGAGTCGACAGGGGGGCTAACAGATACGCAGTATTTT	CAISESTGGLTDTQYF
13	.	.	TRBV15	TRBJ2-7	TGTGCCACCAGCACCACTAGAAGCAGCGAGCAGTACTTC	CATSTTRSSEQYF
17	TRBD2	once	TRBV2	TRBJ2-1	TGTGCCAGCATCTGGCGGGAGGCGTGGGGGTCCTACAATGAGCAGTTCTTC	CASIWREAWGSYNEQFF
12	.	.	TRBV29-1	TRBJ2-1	TGCAGCGTTGAACAGGGGTATGATGAGCAGTTCTTC	CSVEQGYDEQFF
16	TRBD1	once	TRBV19	TRBJ1-1	TGTGCCAGTACTCTGGAGACAGGGGCGATGAACACTGAAGCTTTCTTT	CASTLETGAMNTEAFF
13	TRBD1	.	TRBV7-2	TRBJ1-2	TGTGCCAGCAGCTCACAGGGGGCCGTCGGCTACACCTTC	CASSSQGAVGYTF
16	.	.	TRBV5-1	TRBJ2-7	TGCGCCAGCAGCCTAGAAGGGACGGGGGGCCACTACGAGCAGTACTTC	CASSLEGTGGHYEQYF
12	.	.	TRBV11-2	TRBJ1-1	TGTGCCAGCAGCTTCTTTTTAGCTGAAGCTTTCTTT	CASSFFLAEAFF
12	.	.	TRBV10-3	TRBJ2-7	TGTGCCATCAGTGAGTCCGGCTACGAGCAGTACTTC	CAISESGYEQYF
15	.	few	TRBV9	TRBJ1-5	TGTGCCAGCAGCGGGGGAGGGACGGAAAATCAGCCCCAGCATTTT	CASSGGGTENQPQHF
16	.	.	TRBV21-1	TRBJ1-4	TGTGCCAGCAGCAAGCCGGGACAGGGCAGGGATGAAAAACTGTTTTTT	CASSKPGQGRDEKLFF
16	.	few	TRBV28	TRBJ1-2	TGTGCCAGCAGTTTTTCCCTGCGAGCAGGGGCTCGTGGCTACACCTTC	CASSFSLRAGARGYTF
15	TRBD2	.	TRBV5-1	TRBJ2-3	TGCGCCAGCAGCTTGGACGGGAGGCAAGGAGATACGCAGTATTTT	CASSLDGRQGDTQYF
14	.	.	TRBV6-2/TRBV6-3	TRBJ2-1	TGTGCCAGCAGTTACGTAGGGGGGGGTAATGAGCAGTTCTTC	CASSYVGGGNEQFF
15	TRBD2	.	TRBV2	TRBJ2-2	TGTGCCAGCACCCGGGAGGGGACAAACACCGGGGAGCTGTTTTTT	CASTREGTNTGELFF
11	.	once	TRBV20-1	TRBJ1-6	TGCAGTGCCTGGGGCATTTCACCCCTCCACTTT	CSAWGISPLHF
16	TRBD2	few	TRBV18	TRBJ2-2	TGTGCCAGCTCACTTGGGACTAGCGGCGTCACCGGGGAGCTGTTTTTT	CASSLGTSGVTGELFF